Sequencing of this T cell receptor (beta chain) was carried out in a study of long-term antiretroviral therapy in people with HIV. Assay version v3.0 of immunoSEQ was used, and it was run at survey level. TCRdb keeps only in-frame clones here, not all; method: immunoSEQ multiplex PCR. The sample contains 17,000 or so clones, about 81% of which appear only once. Whole-study results and caveats: Clones expanded before ART dominated the repertoire at all time points. Comparison with controls showed narrower CDR3 length ranges in HIV repertoires.

The length of the CDR3 is 14 residues. Germline-derived CDR1 and CDR2 are SGHRS and YFSETQ. Trimming pared 0 bases from V and 3 bases from J, leaving 9 bases between. With regard to this clone: The antigen is undetermined.

There was at least one pre-ART PBMC sample for each donor, plus at least two post-ART PBMC samples. Prior to DNA extraction, the samples held roughly 1-10 million cryopreserved PBMC. Here the sequenced sample was unsorted PBMCs, taken 0.3 years before starting antiretroviral therapy. The V and J genes are TRBV5-1 and TRBJ1-2, with unresolved D. The TCR comes from a man aged 50-59 years with HIV. CDR3 loop: CASSLGGDHYGYTF. CDR3 sequence (DNA): TGCGCCAGCAGCTTGGGAGGCGACCACTATGGCTACACCTTC.